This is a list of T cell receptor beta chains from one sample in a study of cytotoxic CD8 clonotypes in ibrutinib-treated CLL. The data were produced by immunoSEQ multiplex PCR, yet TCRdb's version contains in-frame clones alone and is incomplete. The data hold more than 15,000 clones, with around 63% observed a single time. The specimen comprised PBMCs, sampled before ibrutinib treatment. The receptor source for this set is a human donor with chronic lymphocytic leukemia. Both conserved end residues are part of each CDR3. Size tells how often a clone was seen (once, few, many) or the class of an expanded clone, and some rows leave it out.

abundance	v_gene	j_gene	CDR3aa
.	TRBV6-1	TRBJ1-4	CASSDLGTGGGKLFF
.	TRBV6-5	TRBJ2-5	CASRPSGGGQETQYF
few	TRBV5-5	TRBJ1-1	CASSLRLGNTEAFF
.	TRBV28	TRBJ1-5	CASSSPGPQRSPQHF
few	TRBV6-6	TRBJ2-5	CASRTGSRETQYF
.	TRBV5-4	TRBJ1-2	CASSLVGLGALGYTF
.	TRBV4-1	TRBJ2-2	CASSPGQGAYTGELFF
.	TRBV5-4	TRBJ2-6	CASSLGRSGANVLTF
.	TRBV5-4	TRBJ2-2	CASSLVGVGELFF
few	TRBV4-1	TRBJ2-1	CASSFRLGDEQFF
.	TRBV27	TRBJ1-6	CASRFTTGGARSPLHF
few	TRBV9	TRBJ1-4	CASSDGTAKNEKLFF
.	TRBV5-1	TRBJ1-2	CASSFRGQGTYGYTF
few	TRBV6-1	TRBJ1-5	CASSALTVGNQPQHF
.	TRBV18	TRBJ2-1	CASSPPGTESEQFF
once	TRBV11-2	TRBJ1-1	CASSWEKGLNTEAFF
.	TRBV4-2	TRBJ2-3	CASSPRVSTDTQYF
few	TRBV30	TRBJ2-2	CAWSETGSGELFF
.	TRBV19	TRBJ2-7	CASSTSGVYEQYF
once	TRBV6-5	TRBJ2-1	CASSKDRANEQFF
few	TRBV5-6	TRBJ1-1	CASSLPSTEAFF
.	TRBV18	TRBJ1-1	CASSPTGPDTEAFF
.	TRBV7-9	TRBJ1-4	CASSLAEGVNEKLFF
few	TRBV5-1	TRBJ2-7	CASSLAGLRSYEQYF
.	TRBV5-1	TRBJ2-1	CASSYDSSYNEQFF
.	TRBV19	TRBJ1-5	CASSRGTGLTQPQHF
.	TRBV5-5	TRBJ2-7	CASSQDNYEQYF
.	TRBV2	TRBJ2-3	CASSEDGVHDTQYF
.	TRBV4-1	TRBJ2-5	CASSSKGTSVVGETQYF
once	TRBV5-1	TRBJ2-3	CASSLVPQSGTSGGRGQYF
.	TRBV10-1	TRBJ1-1	CASSDTGRRGTEAFF
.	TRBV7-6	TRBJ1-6	CASSQGTTNNSPLHF
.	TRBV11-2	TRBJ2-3	CASSPRQGTWSPDTQYF
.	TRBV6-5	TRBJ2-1	CASSRVAGASTEQFF
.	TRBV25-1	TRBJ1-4	CASSSPRGDYEKLFF
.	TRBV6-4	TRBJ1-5	CASNLLAGRGDGPSNQPQHF
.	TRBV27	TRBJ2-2	CASSPGRGPPGELFF
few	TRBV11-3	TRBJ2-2	CASSRQRQGMAGELFF
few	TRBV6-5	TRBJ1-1	CASSWTENTEAFF
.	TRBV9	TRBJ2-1	CASSVVGQGRYNEQFF
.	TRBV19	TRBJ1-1	CASSIGGRGSNTEAFF
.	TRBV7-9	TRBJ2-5	CASSRFTQETQYF
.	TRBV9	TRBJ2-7	CASSPSGDRRDYEQYF
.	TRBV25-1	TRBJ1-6	CASKSAGENSPLHF
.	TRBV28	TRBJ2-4	CASSKPGQYYKNIQYF
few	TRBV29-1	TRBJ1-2	CSVYSTYGYTF
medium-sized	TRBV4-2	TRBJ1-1	CASSRWGQGYMANTEAFF
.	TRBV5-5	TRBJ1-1	CASSIQEVTEAFF
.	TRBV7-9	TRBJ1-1	CASSSGAREDTEAFF
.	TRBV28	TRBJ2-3	CASRPLAGGVTDTQYF
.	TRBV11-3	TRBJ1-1	CASSFVWNTEAFF
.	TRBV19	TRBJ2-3	CASSTGLAGGGADTQYF
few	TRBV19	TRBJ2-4	CASSIGTGVSKNIQYF
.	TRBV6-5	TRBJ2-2	CASSLVGGDTGELFF
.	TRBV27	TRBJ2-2	CASSLWGGELFF